One sample yielded the 22 T cell receptor beta chains listed below, sequenced in a study of blood T cell repertoires in COVID-19. TCRdb's copy holds only in-frame clones and misses some; the assay was immunoSEQ multiplex PCR. The data hold around 68,000 clones, with around 87% observed a single time. The sample consisted of peripheral blood. The receptors originated from a man aged 45-65 years with active COVID-19.

This chain's CDR3 is CASSVGRGNYEQYF. CDR3 coding DNA: TGTGCCAGCAGCGTAGGAAGGGGAAACTACGAGCAGTACTTC. This chain joins TRBV9 and TRBJ2-7, with D possibly being TRBD1 (5 bases). Trimming removed 0 bases at V and 3 bases at J, with 10 bases between. Germline CDR1 is SGDLS and CDR2 is YYNGEE. CDR3 length: 14 residues.

The V call is TRBV19, the J call TRBJ2-6; a possible D gene is TRBD2 (6 bases). This CDR3 is 17 amino acids long. V was clipped by 1 base and J by 0 bases, with 10 bases between them. From germline, CDR1 is LNHDA and CDR2 SQIVND (reference sequence). The CDR3 loop reads CASSIVLGGSGANVLTF. DNA for the CDR3: TGTGCCAGTAGTATAGTCCTGGGGGGCTCTGGGGCCAACGTCCTGACTTTC.

The J gene is TRBJ2-7, the V gene TRBV5-5; TRBD1 agrees at 7 bases. CDR1 and CDR2 (germline): SGHKS, YYEKEE (reference sequence). Germline trimming cut 1 base from V and 1 base from J; bases unmatched to any gene: 11. This CDR3 has 17 residues. The CDR3: CASSLKSGTVVSYEQYF. The CDR3 DNA is TGTGCCAGCAGCTTGAAATCCGGGACAGTTGTTTCCTACGAGCAGTACTTC.

The J gene is TRBJ2-1, the V gene TRBV5-8; TRBD2 aligns across 9 bases. The CDR3 length is 19 residues. From germline, CDR1 is SGHTS and CDR2 YDEGEE. V lost 4 bases to trimming and J lost 2 bases; unmatched junction nucleotides: 16. The CDR3 loop is CASSPDRGSAGGPYNEQFF. DNA of the CDR3: TGTGCCAGCAGCCCCGATCGGGGATCGGCGGGAGGGCCCTACAATGAGCAGTTCTTC.

In DNA, the CDR3 is TGTGCCAGCAGCCCGGCAGGGACTAGGAACGAGCAGTACTTC. Translation gives CASSPAGTRNEQYF. V and J are TRBV3-1 (or the pseudogene TRBV3-2) and TRBJ2-7, with 8 bases fitting TRBD2. Germline V gene lookup returns CDR1 LGHDT and CDR2 YNNKEL (reference sequence). Trimming took 4 bases from V and 5 from J; bases not matched to a gene: 7. The CDR3 loop spans 14 amino acids.

The rearrangement links TRBV18 to TRBJ1-4; D is undetermined. Germline CDR1 KGHSH, CDR2 LQKENI. Trimming took 0 bases from V and 3 from J, leaving 11 bases between them. CDR3 size: 16 residues. Here the CDR3 DNA reads TGTGCCAGCTCACCACCCGGGCGGGGAGCTAATGAAAAACTGTTTTTT. This codes for CASSPPGRGANEKLFF.

This clone was seen once. The chain couples TRBV27 to TRBJ2-7, with a tentative D call TRBD1 (6 bases). Per germline, CDR1 MNHEY and CDR2 SMNVEV (reference sequence). Trimming removed 6 bases from V and 0 bases from J, with 9 bases in between. The CDR3 totals 13 residues. The DNA of the CDR3 is TGTGCCAGCAGCCACAGGGACTCCTACGAGCAGTACTTC. It yields the protein CASSHRDSYEQYF.

The V call is TRBV24-1, the J call TRBJ2-1; 9 bases agree with TRBD2. Germline V gene lookup returns CDR1 KGHDR and CDR2 SFDVKD. V trimming: 4 bases; J trimming: 0 bases; junction bases outside the gene matches: 3. The CDR3 consists of 16 residues. The CDR3 reads CATSDDSGSSYNEQFF. The CDR3 nucleotides are TGTGCCACCAGTGACGATAGCGGGAGCTCCTACAATGAGCAGTTCTTC.

As DNA, the CDR3 is TGTGCCTGGGACGGGTCCTCCGCCACCAGCTCCTACAATGAGCAGTTCTTC. Residues: CAWDGSSATSSYNEQFF. The chain is built from TRBV30 and TRBJ2-1; D is unresolved. Trimming took off 5 bases at V and 0 bases at J, with 20 bases between the two ends. CDR1 GTSNPN and CDR2 SVGIG come from the germline V gene (reference sequence). CDR3 length equals 17 residues.

The chain links TRBV19 to TRBJ1-6; no definite D call. The CDR3 runs 14 residues. Germline assignment: CDR1 LNHDA and CDR2 SQIVND (reference sequence). Between the trimmed V and J ends, which lost 4 bases and 12 bases, there was a span of 16 bases. As DNA, the CDR3 is TGTGCCAGTAGTACTTCCCAGCGGGGTGTACCCCTCCACTTT. This codes for CASSTSQRGVPLHF.

The chain links TRBV28 to TRBJ2-4; 7 nucleotides align to TRBD1. CDR1 is MDHEN, CDR2 SYDVKM, per germline. J lost 1 base, V lost 7 bases, and 13 bases had no gene match. The CDR3 runs to 17 residues. CDR3 in DNA: TGTGCCAGCACCGTAGGTGAAGGGGGCGCGGCCAAAAACATTCAGTACTTC. Its protein product is CASTVGEGGAAKNIQYF.

CDR3 in amino acids: CASSSVPSTDTQYF. CDR3 bases: TGTGCCAGCAGCTCCGTCCCCAGCACAGATACGCAGTATTTT. This chain uses TRBV11-2 with TRBJ2-3; D call uncertain. This CDR3 has 14 residues. Looked up from germline, CDR1 is SGHAT and CDR2 is FQNNGV. Between the trimmed V and J ends, which lost 4 bases and 0 bases, there was a span of 8 bases.

The rearrangement uses TRBV5-6 and TRBJ2-7; D perhaps matches TRBD2 (5 bases). Germline V gene data show CDR1 as SGHDT and CDR2 as YYEEEE. Deletions cut 0 bases from V and 2 bases from J, with 15 bases between. The CDR3 extends over 16 amino acids. As DNA, the CDR3 is TGTGCCAGCAGCTTGGGACTGTCACTAGGAACCTACGAGCAGTACTTC. It codes for CASSLGLSLGTYEQYF. The full variable domain, completed using reference TRBV5-6 and TRBJ2-7, is DAGVTQSPTHLIKTRGQQVTLRCSPKSGHDTVSWYQQALGQGPQFIFQYYEEEERQRGNFPDRFSGHQFPNYSSELNVNALLLGDSALYLCASSLGLSLGTYEQYFGPGTRLTVT.

This clone was seen more than once but under ten times. CDR3 sequence: CASSFPTSGRNEQYF. In DNA form, the CDR3 reads TGTGCCAGCAGTTTCCCGACTAGCGGGAGGAACGAGCAGTACTTC. The rearrangement links TRBV28 to TRBJ2-7; TRBD2 aligns across 13 bases. Germline CDR1 and CDR2: MDHEN and SYDVKM. This CDR3 is built from 15 residues. The V and J ends lost 3 bases and 5 bases, in that order; junction bases with no gene match: 4. Looking up the rest from reference TRBV28 and TRBJ2-7 gives the full variable domain: DVKVTQSSRYLVKRTGEKVFLECVQDMDHENMFWYRQDPGLGLRLIYFSYDVKMKEKGDIPEGYSVSREKKERFSLILESASTNQTSMYLCASSFPTSGRNEQYFGPGTRLTVT.

The V and J genes are TRBV19 and TRBJ1-1, with D perhaps matching TRBD1 (6 bases). V was pared by 3 bases and J by 6 bases, with 23 bases between. Germline loops: CDR1 LNHDA, CDR2 SQIVND (reference sequence). This CDR3 has 17 amino acids. CDR3 nucleotides: TGTGCCAGTAGTATCCCCAGACAGGCCTATGATGAGGCTGAAGCTTTCTTT. Protein sequence: CASSIPRQAYDEAEAFF. Full variable domain (missing parts from reference TRBV19 and TRBJ1-1): DGGITQSPKYLFRKEGQNVTLSCEQNLNHDAMYWYRQDPGQGLRLIYYSQIVNDFQKGDIAEGYSVSREKKESFPLTVTSAQKNPTAFYLCASSIPRQAYDEAEAFFGQGTRLTVV.

This chain connects TRBV5-4 to TRBJ2-3, with D possibly being TRBD2 (5 bases). The germline V and J ends were trimmed by 1 base and 0 bases, with 12 bases remaining between them. This CDR3 is 16 amino acids long. Germline CDR1 SGHNT, CDR2 YYREEE (reference sequence). This CDR3 reads CASSLSAEDSTDTQYF. The DNA for the CDR3 is TGTGCCAGCAGCTTGTCAGCGGAGGATAGCACAGATACGCAGTATTTT. Looking up the rest from reference TRBV5-4 and TRBJ2-3 gives the full variable domain: ETGVTQSPTHLIKTRGQQVTLRCSSQSGHNTVSWYQQALGQGPQFIFQYYREEENGRGNFPPRFSGLQFPNYSSELNVNALELDDSALYLCASSLSAEDSTDTQYFGPGTRLTVL.

The chain joins TRBV5-6 to TRBJ2-3; 10 bases match TRBD1. Per germline, CDR1 SGHDT and CDR2 YYEEEE. The CDR3 sequence is 14 residues long. Trimming took 3 bases from V and 6 from J; bases not matched to a gene: 4. CDR3 sequence reads: CASSSGTGADTQYF. Written as DNA, the CDR3 is TGTGCCAGCAGCTCAGGGACAGGGGCGGATACGCAGTATTTT.

The rearrangement joins TRBV2 to TRBJ2-1; 11 nucleotides match TRBD2. CDR3 length: 15 amino acids. The V segment lost 6 bases and the J segment 0 bases; nucleotides outside the gene matches: 1. The germline V gene encodes CDR1 SNHLY and CDR2 FYNNEI. The CDR3, as DNA: TGTGCCAGCAGAACTAGCGGGGGCTCCTACAATGAGCAGTTCTTC. Its translation: CASRTSGGSYNEQFF.

The rearrangement joins TRBV6-2 or TRBV6-3 to TRBJ2-7, with D tentatively TRBD1 (6 bases). V was shortened by 2 bases and J by 3 bases, with 17 bases between the two germline ends. The CDR3 extends over 16 amino acids. Germline V gene data show CDR1 as MNHEY and CDR2 as SVGEGT. The CDR3 sequence is CASSYATGAGDYEQYF. CDR3 nucleotide sequence: TGTGCCAGCAGTTACGCCACCGGGGCAGGGGACTACGAGCAGTACTTC.

The chain uses TRBV9 and TRBJ2-3; possible D gene TRBD2, 5 bases. CDR3 length: 14 residues. Germline CDR1 and CDR2: SGDLS and YYNGEE. V shed 0 bases and J shed 1 base, with 6 bases lying between them. The CDR3 loop reads CASSVELGTDTQYF. The DNA of the CDR3 is TGTGCCAGCAGCGTAGAACTAGGCACAGATACGCAGTATTTT.

The chain couples TRBV28 to TRBJ2-2; D uncertain. The CDR3 has 12 residues. Germline CDR1 is MDHEN and CDR2 is SYDVKM. V was shortened by 2 bases and J by 6 bases, with 4 bases between the two germline ends. The DNA for the CDR3 is TGTGCCAGCAGTTTACTTCCCGGGGAGCTGTTTTTT. Its translation is CASSLLPGELFF.

The rearrangement joins TRBV5-1 to TRBJ2-3, with a tentative D call TRBD1 (5 bases). The germline gives CDR1 SGHRS, CDR2 YFSETQ. V was clipped by 2 bases and J by 2 bases, with 9 bases between them. CDR3 size: 14 residues. This chain's CDR3 is CASSFGAPTDTQYF. Here the CDR3 DNA reads TGCGCCAGCAGCTTTGGGGCACCCACAGATACGCAGTATTTT.